This TCR beta chain was documented in a study of cytomegalovirus exposure and HLA in healthy donors. Study-level findings and limits: When analyzed later, a missense DCLRE1C variant was found to be linked to TCR beta V- and J-gene trimming. Data from an earlier analysis indicated that most TCR beta V segments were productive either about 87% or about 30% of the time.

As concerns this clone: Its antigen is not known.

The V gene lost 7 bases and the J gene lost 8 bases, with 11 bases spanning the gap. The CDR3 loop spans 11 amino acids. Germline CDR1 and CDR2: DFQATT and SNEGSKA (reference sequence). The PCR had 60 Vbeta and 13 Jbeta primers. Data came from immunoSEQ multiplex PCR; TCRdb stores just in-frame clones and leaves some out. This sample's table reports about 200,000 clones. This TCR was sampled from a man aged 25 to 40 in good health and CMV-seronegative. Sequenced input: PBMCs. The chain employs TRBV20-1 and TRBJ1-4, with D perhaps TRBD1 (5 bases). The DNA of the CDR3 is TGCAGTGTGCAGGGTTACGAAAAACTGTTTTTT. This gives the protein CSVQGYEKLFF.